Following are 14 T cell receptor beta chains from one sample sequenced in a study of T cell clonotyping in hematopoietic cell transplantation. The method was immunoSEQ multiplex PCR; TCRdb's version includes in-frame clones alone and lacks a portion of them. This table holds about 18,000 clones, around four fifths found once. Input material: peripheral blood mononuclear cells. The receptors derive from a man between 60 and 70 years old in good health. Some clones in this sample may be carry-over from other donors' samples.

DNA of the CDR3: TGTGCCAGCAGCTCCACAGTATTCCGGAAACCTAATGAAAAACTGTTTTTT. It codes for CASSSTVFRKPNEKLFF. V and J are TRBV7-2 and TRBJ1-4; D gene uncertain. The CDR3 has 17 amino acids. CDR1 and CDR2 from the germline V gene are SGHTA and FQGNSA. The V end lost 4 bases, the J end lost 3 bases, and 18 bases lay between the germline ends.

V is TRBV7-2 and J is TRBJ2-1; D may be TRBD1 (5 bases). This CDR3 contains 14 residues. Germline-derived CDR1 and CDR2 are SGHTA and FQGNSA. V was shortened by 1 base and J by 13 bases, with 17 bases between the two germline ends. The CDR3 reads CASSLEMDRGLQFF. The CDR3 region has the DNA TGTGCCAGCAGCTTAGAGATGGATAGGGGCCTTCAGTTCTTC.

The gene calls are TRBV30 and TRBJ1-3; tentative D call: TRBD1 (5 bases). The CDR3 length is 15 residues. The V end lost 3 bases, the J end lost 5 bases, and 17 bases lay between the germline ends. The germline gives CDR1 GTSNPN, CDR2 SVGIG (reference sequence). The CDR3 DNA reads as TGTGCCTGGAGCTCTCCTTCCAGGGCCAGAAACACCATATATTTT. It yields the protein CAWSSPSRARNTIYF.

V and J are TRBV11-3 and TRBJ2-2; D is ambiguous. This CDR3 is built from 13 residues. Germline lookup yields CDR1 SGHNT and CDR2 YENEEA. V was shortened by 1 base and J by 5 bases, with 5 bases between the two germline ends. The CDR3 here is CASSLVLTGELFF. Here the CDR3 DNA reads TGTGCCAGCAGCTTAGTATTGACCGGGGAGCTGTTTTTT.

The chain employs TRBV28 and TRBJ2-7; no firm D call. In germline, CDR1 is MDHEN, CDR2 SYDVKM. V was cut by 4 bases and J by 1 base, with 5 bases left in between. The CDR3 consists of 12 residues. The CDR3 loop reads CASSSESYEQYF. CDR3 DNA: TGTGCCAGCAGTTCCGAGTCCTACGAGCAGTACTTC. The full variable domain, in which reference TRBV28 and TRBJ2-7 provide the parts outside the CDR3, is DVKVTQSSRYLVKRTGEKVFLECVQDMDHENMFWYRQDPGLGLRLIYFSYDVKMKEKGDIPEGYSVSREKKERFSLILESASTNQTSMYLCASSSESYEQYFGPGTRLTVT.

J is TRBJ2-5 and V is TRBV6-4; D possibly corresponds to TRBD1 (6 bases). The last part of the DNA fits TRBJ2-7 better; the J call may be wrong. The CDR3 extends over 13 amino acids. Germline V gene lookup returns CDR1 MRHNA and CDR2 SNTAGT. The CDR3 nucleotides read TGTGCCAGCAGTGGAACAGGGTTCCCCGAGCAGTACTTC. Translated: CASSGTGFPEQYF.

The chain uses TRBV2 and TRBJ2-3; no firm D call. The CDR3 spans 15 residues. Looked up from germline, CDR1 is SNHLY and CDR2 is FYNNEI. V was clipped by 2 bases and J by 2 bases, with 11 bases between them. The CDR3 here is CASSENSWDTDTQYF. As DNA, the CDR3 is TGTGCCAGCAGTGAAAACAGTTGGGACACAGATACGCAGTATTTT.

The chain uses TRBV30 and TRBJ1-2, with 7 bases that match TRBD1. With V trimmed by 2 bases and J by 3 bases, 9 bases remained unmatched. Germline-derived CDR1 and CDR2 are GTSNPN and SVGIG (reference sequence). The CDR3 totals 15 residues. CDR3 nucleotide sequence: TGTGCCTGGAGTCCGGAGAGGGGACAGTACTATGGCTACACCTTC. Residues: CAWSPERGQYYGYTF.

This clone was counted a few times. This chain links TRBV4-3 with TRBJ1-3; D remains unclear. This CDR3 has 16 residues. Looked up from germline, CDR1 is LGHNA and CDR2 is YSLEER. V was trimmed by 2 bases and J by 0 bases, leaving 11 bases between them. The CDR3 is CASSQSEEISGNTIYF. The CDR3 DNA reads as TGCGCCAGCAGCCAAAGTGAGGAAATCTCTGGAAACACCATATATTTT.

CDR3 bases: TGTGCCAGCAGCTTTGCCTCAGGGTCCTATGGCTACACCTTC. This translates into CASSFASGSYGYTF. This chain connects TRBV9 to TRBJ1-2; weak D call: TRBD1 (5 bases). V dropped 4 bases and J dropped 4 bases, with 14 bases sitting between them. The germline gives CDR1 SGDLS, CDR2 YYNGEE. CDR3 length: 14 amino acids.

CDR3: CASSLKLAGKSTDTQYF. The CDR3 DNA follows: TGTGCCAGCAGCTTAAAACTAGCGGGAAAAAGCACAGATACGCAGTATTTT. The J gene is TRBJ2-3, the V gene TRBV5-6; TRBD2 aligns across 10 bases. Germline CDR1 reads SGHDT; CDR2 reads YYEEEE. J gave up 0 bases and V 2 bases, and 6 bases lay outside the gene matches. The CDR3 runs to 17 residues.

The chain recombines TRBV6-1 with TRBJ1-1; D call uncertain. CDR3 size: 11 residues. Germline-derived CDR1 and CDR2 are MNHNS and SASEGT. The ends were cut back, 2 bases at V and 7 bases at J, with 5 bases in the middle. CDR3 sequence (DNA): TGTGCCAGCAGTGAACAAAGTGAAGCTTTCTTT. This codes for CASSEQSEAFF.

V is TRBV5-1 and J is TRBJ2-7, with a possible D match to TRBD2 (6 bases). The CDR3 spans 15 residues. With 3 bases removed from V and 4 bases from J, the gap between germline ends came to 17 bases. The germline V gene encodes CDR1 SGHRS and CDR2 YFSETQ. CDR3 amino acids: CASSWANGGIYEQYF. Here the CDR3 DNA reads TGCGCCAGCAGCTGGGCCAACGGGGGTATTTACGAGCAGTACTTC.

This rearrangement joins TRBV6-5 to TRBJ2-5; 10 bases agree with TRBD1. Losses at the gene ends were 5 bases for V and 4 bases for J; bases not matched to a gene: 7. This CDR3 spans 15 amino acids. From germline, CDR1 is MNHEY and CDR2 SVGAGI. In DNA, the CDR3 is TGTGCCAGCAGTCGAATCGGGACAGGGGCAGAGACCCAGTACTTC. It specifies CASSRIGTGAETQYF.